The clone carrying this T cell receptor beta chain came up once. The data were obtained in a study of blood T cell repertoires in COVID-19. Study details: Acute and convalescent COVID-19 specimens originated in the United States, Italy and Spain. T cells, B-cell-depleted T cells, or PBMCs provided the cDNA or gDNA that served as material.

Germline V gives CDR1 SGHTA, CDR2 FQGNSA. The CDR3 runs 12 residues. The assay was immunoSEQ multiplex PCR, and TCRdb's table has in-frame clones only and misses some. The table records about 270,000 clones, less than 90% of them present only once. Ages ranged from roughly 18 to 100 years, with residence in 24 US areas. The chain has TRBV7-2 and TRBJ2-1, with D tentatively TRBD2 (6 bases). The sequenced material came from PBMCs or T cells enriched from blood (not recorded which). The sequence was obtained from a woman in her forties or fifties who had recovered from COVID-19. CDR3 protein: CAAGSSYNEQFF. The CDR3 nucleotides read TGTGCTGCGGGAAGCTCCTACAATGAGCAGTTCTTC.